One and the same sample provided the 6 T cell receptor beta chains below, sequenced in a study of T cell responses to AZD1222 COVID-19 vaccine. Clones were sequenced by immunoSEQ multiplex PCR, and TCRdb holds only the in-frame ones, with some missing. Of 130,000 to 150,000 clones detected, about 93% appear once; the ten largest clones hold roughly 5.6%. The sequencing here drew on peripheral blood, taken on day 0 of AZD1222 vaccination. The origin of the receptors is an adult in good health.

CDR3: CASSQRGVWSYF. CDR3 nucleotide sequence: TGTGCCAGCAGCCAAAGGGGTGTGTGGTCGTATTTT. V usage is TRBV5-6 and J usage is TRBJ2-3, with TRBD1 as a possible D gene (5 bases). The germline V gene has CDR1 SGHDT and CDR2 YYEEEE. This CDR3 spans 12 amino acids. Trimming took 4 bases from V and 14 from J, leaving 17 bases between them.

The chain joins TRBV27 to TRBJ2-7, with 8 bases that match TRBD2. V was pared by 4 bases and J by 6 bases, with 5 bases of the junction left unmatched. The CDR3 consists of 13 residues. The V gene's germline CDR1 is MNHEY and CDR2 SMNVEV (reference sequence). CDR3 nucleotides: TGTGCCAGCAGTTATGGGACTAGTAGCGAGCAGTACTTC. This sequence encodes CASSYGTSSEQYF.

This clone appeared a few times. This chain links TRBV2 with TRBJ2-7, with a weak D call TRBD2 (6 bases). Trimming shortened V by 7 bases and J by 2 bases, and 27 bases separated the two germline ends. The CDR3 covers 18 residues. The V gene's germline CDR1 is SNHLY and CDR2 FYNNEI. The DNA for the CDR3 is TGTGCCAGCACCCGAGGAAATCGGGCGGGACTCCTAGCCTACGAGCAGTACTTC. Translated: CASTRGNRAGLLAYEQYF.

In the case of this clone: The sample carries other DNA sequences with the same CDR3. The V call is TRBV19, the J call TRBJ1-5; D ambiguous. CDR3 size: 13 residues. Trimming left V 3 bases short and J 2 bases short, with 5 bases between. The germline CDR1 and CDR2 sequences are LNHDA and SQIVND (reference sequence). The CDR3: CASSIGGNQPQHF. CDR3 coding DNA: TGTGCCAGTAGTATCGGGGGCAATCAGCCCCAGCATTTT.

The chain uses TRBV4-1 and TRBJ2-1, with 7 bases identical to TRBD1. V shed 0 bases and J 13 bases; nucleotides not matched to a gene: 15. CDR1 and CDR2 (germline): MGHRA, YSYEKL. The CDR3 totals 16 residues. This CDR3 is CASSQESGQATTTQFF. The CDR3 DNA reads as TGCGCCAGCAGCCAAGAATCCGGACAGGCCACTACCACACAGTTCTTC.

This chain joins TRBV4-3 and TRBJ2-3, with a weak D call TRBD2 (6 bases). Germline CDR1 reads LGHNA; CDR2 reads YSLEER. V shed 2 bases and J shed 2 bases, with 17 bases lying between them. The CDR3 loop spans 17 amino acids. DNA of the CDR3: TGCGCCAGCAGCCAATGGTTTCTTAGCGGTTACACAGATACGCAGTATTTT. Amino acids: CASSQWFLSGYTDTQYF.